The T cell receptor beta chain under discussion was sequenced for a study of blood T cells in healthy people across ages. The second PCR ran about 6 to 11 cycles with a sample-barcoded 5' primer and J-beta primers. TCRdb recomputed calls from the 5' RACE reads with MiXCR, one row per CDR3 protein. The sample holds 700,000 to 900,000 distinct CDR3 sequences; roughly 24% are singletons and the top ten take around 2.9%. CDR1 is SNHLY and CDR2 is FYNNEI in the germline V gene. The CDR3 contains 15 residues. V lost 6 bases, J lost 1 base, and 4 bases stayed unmatched. Donor samples were obtained from healthy Caucasian individuals from Russia, aged 6 to 90. Total RNA was extracted at no less than 6 micrograms per sample. A further study also used this sample, focusing on T cells of mothers and their children. This second study says: The authors used all extracted RNA for cDNA synthesis, at about 1.6 ug per 15 ul.

The chain carries TRBV2 and TRBJ2-4; 9 positions agree with TRBD1. This TCR came from a boy aged 5-17 years in good health. The material sequenced was blood. The CDR3 is CASSVTGGAKNIQYF. In DNA, the CDR3 is TGTGCCAGCAGCGTAACAGGGGGCGCCAAAAACATTCAGTACTTC.